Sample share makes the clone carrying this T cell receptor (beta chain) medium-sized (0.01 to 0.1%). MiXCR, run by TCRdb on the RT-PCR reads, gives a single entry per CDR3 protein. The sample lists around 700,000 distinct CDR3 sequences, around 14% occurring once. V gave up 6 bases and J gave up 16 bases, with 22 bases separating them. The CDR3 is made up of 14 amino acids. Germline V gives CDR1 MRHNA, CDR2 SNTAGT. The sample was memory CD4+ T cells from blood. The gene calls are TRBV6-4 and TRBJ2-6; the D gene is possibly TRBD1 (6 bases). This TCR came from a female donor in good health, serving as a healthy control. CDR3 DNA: TGTGCCAGCAGCCCGGACAGAGCCGGCCGCCTTCTGACTTTC. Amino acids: CASSPDRAGRLLTF.